The sequence of this T cell receptor (beta chain) was determined in a study of cytomegalovirus exposure and HLA in healthy donors. This PCR relied on a set of 60 Vbeta primers and 13 Jbeta primers. TCRdb keeps only in-frame clones here, not all; method: immunoSEQ multiplex PCR. The table shows some 130,000 clones, with around 79% occurring only once. On this clone: Its target is unknown.

Study-level findings and limits: CMV serostatus alone was available as immune exposure information.

Sequencing input: PBMCs. This TCR was recovered from a man in his late teens or twenties in good health and CMV-seronegative.

This CDR3 reads CASSLDVSGASPYEQYF. CDR3 bases: TGCGCCAGCAGCTTGGACGTGAGCGGGGCGTCTCCCTACGAGCAGTACTTC. The chain combines TRBV5-1 with TRBJ2-7; the match to TRBD2 covers 7 bases. The junction had 11 bases not matched to a gene; V was cut back by 0 bases and J by 2 bases. The CDR3 runs to 17 residues. CDR1 is SGHRS and CDR2 is YFSETQ in the germline V gene.